The clone carrying this T cell receptor (beta chain) was seen repeatedly, ten times or more. This CDR3 spans 14 amino acids. V was trimmed by 3 bases and J by 0 bases, leaving 9 bases between them. CDR1 SGHAT and CDR2 FQNNGV come from the germline V gene. Hyperthyroidism had been newly diagnosed in patients aged 18 to 65, and its duration was under 2 months. The sample originates from a study of T cells in Graves' hyperthyroidism and ophthalmopathy. Amplified regions were TCR beta CDR3 sequences from RNA transcripts. In the first-round RT-PCR of the TCR CDR3, the HTBI primer set was used. TCRdb fed the multiplex PCR reads into MiXCR, producing one record per CDR3 protein. The sample shows some 180,000 distinct CDR3 sequences, less than 20% of them seen only once.

The sequencing input was blood. This sequence was found in a woman between 45 and 60 years old with Graves' hyperthyroidism. The V and J genes are TRBV11-2 and TRBJ2-7; TRBD2 might be the D (6 bases). CDR3: CASSFYGSSYEQYF. CDR3 nucleotide sequence: TGTGCCAGCAGCTTTTACGGGAGCTCCTACGAGCAGTACTTC. Combining the CDR3 with reference TRBV11-2 and TRBJ2-7 gives the whole variable domain EAGVAQSPRYKIIEKRQSVAFWCNPISGHATLYWYQQILGQGPKLLIQFQNNGVVDDSQLPKDRFSAERLKGVDSTLKIQPAKLEDSAVYLCASSFYGSSYEQYFGPGTRLTVT.